These 30 T cell receptor beta chains originate from one sample sequenced in a study of vaccination effects on CD4 cells after COVID-19. The data were produced by immunoSEQ multiplex PCR, yet TCRdb's version contains in-frame clones alone and is incomplete. Counted here are some 26,000 clones, nearly 75% occurring once; the ten biggest clones make up 9.5% to 11%. CD4+ T cells were isolated after about nine days of culture. Their antigens are not known. The material was CD4+ T cells from PBMCs cultured without peptide, obtained before COVID-19 vaccination. These TCRs come from a human donor who received a COVID-19 vaccine.

The chain combines TRBV25-1 with TRBJ1-1, with 7 bases aligning to TRBD1. Unmatched junction bases numbered 1, after V lost 2 bases and J lost 4 bases. The CDR3 sequence is 13 residues long. CDR1 and CDR2 (germline): MGHDK, SYGVNS. CDR3 region: CASSETGATEAFF. CDR3 nucleotide sequence: TGTGCCAGCAGTGAAACAGGGGCCACTGAAGCTTTCTTT. Looking up the rest from reference TRBV25-1 and TRBJ1-1 gives the full variable domain: EADIYQTPRYLVIGTGKKITLECSQTMGHDKMYWYQQDPGMELHLIHYSYGVNSTEKGDLSSESTVSRIRTEHFPLTLESARPSHTSQYLCASSETGATEAFFGQGTRLTVV.

The chain has TRBV5-5 and TRBJ2-1, with D perhaps TRBD1 or TRBD2 (5 bases each). CDR1 and CDR2 (germline): SGHKS, YYEKEE (reference sequence). The CDR3 is 15 amino acids. Between the trimmed V and J ends, which lost 0 bases and 3 bases, there was a span of 10 bases. CDR3 residues: CASSLVAGSYNEQFF. The DNA for the CDR3 is TGTGCCAGCAGCTTGGTGGCAGGGAGCTACAATGAGCAGTTCTTC.

The V call is TRBV6-1, the J call TRBJ1-1; the D is unclear. Germline V lookup: CDR1 MNHNS, CDR2 SASEGT. V lost 4 bases and J lost 0, with 15 bases in between. The CDR3 totals 16 residues. In DNA, the CDR3 is TGTGCCAGCAGTGCAGAGAAGGGCAGATTGAACACTGAAGCTTTCTTT. Its translation is CASSAEKGRLNTEAFF.

CDR3 sequence reads: CASSLGQGAPTGQPQHF. For the CDR3, the DNA is TGTGCCAGCAGCCTGGGACAGGGGGCTCCTACGGGTCAGCCCCAGCATTTT. This rearrangement joins TRBV7-2 to TRBJ1-5, with TRBD1 identical over 12 bases. CDR1 is SGHTA, CDR2 FQGNSA, per germline. The V and J ends lost 5 bases and 6 bases, in that order; junction bases with no gene match: 11. The CDR3 has 17 residues.

The chain uses TRBV5-4 and TRBJ2-5; D is ambiguous. Germline assignment: CDR1 SGHNT and CDR2 YYREEE (reference sequence). Trimming removed 4 bases at V and 2 bases at J, with 18 bases between. The CDR3 length is 16 residues. The CDR3 loop reads CASSRSGVPYQETQYF. Here the CDR3 DNA reads TGTGCCAGCAGCCGGTCAGGTGTCCCCTATCAAGAGACCCAGTACTTC.

The CDR3, as DNA: TGTGCCAGCAGTTTAAGGGGTCCCTACGAGCAGTACTTC. Encoded protein: CASSLRGPYEQYF. The chain joins TRBV28 to TRBJ2-7, with D possibly matching TRBD1 (5 bases). Germline CDR1 reads MDHEN; CDR2 reads SYDVKM. V shed 2 bases and J shed 2 bases, with 7 bases lying between them. CDR3 length: 13 residues.

The CDR3 DNA follows: TGTGCCAGCAGTTCCCTAACAGGGGTGACTGAAGCTTTCTTT. Its translation is CASSSLTGVTEAFF. The V gene is TRBV28, the J gene TRBJ1-1; 7 bases line up with TRBD1. Germline V gene lookup returns CDR1 MDHEN and CDR2 SYDVKM. The CDR3 loop spans 14 amino acids. Trimming removed 4 bases from V and 5 bases from J; junction bases left unmatched: 7.

The chain employs TRBV5-4 and TRBJ1-1, with 7 bases fitting TRBD1. This CDR3 is built from 14 residues. The ends lost 4 bases at V and 0 bases at J; junction bases unmatched: 3. CDR1 and CDR2 from the germline V gene are SGHNT and YYREEE (reference sequence). Here the CDR3 DNA reads TGTGCCAGCAGCGCGGGACAGATGAACACTGAAGCTTTCTTT. It yields the protein CASSAGQMNTEAFF.

The chain uses TRBV11-2 and TRBJ2-3; D may be TRBD2 (7 bases). Trimming shortened V by 5 bases and J by 4 bases, and 22 bases separated the two germline ends. This CDR3 has 17 residues. The germline V gene has CDR1 SGHAT and CDR2 FQNNGV. DNA for the CDR3: TGTGCCAGCAGCCCCTGGAAAGGGGGGGGTCGCGCAGATACGCAGTATTTT. Protein sequence: CASSPWKGGGRADTQYF.

V is TRBV23-1 and J is TRBJ1-1; D unresolved. TRBV23-1 is designated an ORF whose function remains uncertain. This CDR3 is 10 amino acids long. V lost 4 bases, J lost 8 bases, and 5 bases lay in between. The CDR3 spells CASSLYEAFF. DNA of the CDR3: TGCGCCAGCAGTCTCTACGAAGCTTTCTTT.

This clone was picked up a small number of times. V gene TRBV11-3 combines with J gene TRBJ2-3, with TRBD2 matching over 8 bases. V dropped 5 bases and J dropped 5; count of bases not matched to a gene: 6. The CDR3 is 14 amino acids. Germline CDR1 reads SGHNT; CDR2 reads YENEEA. The CDR3 DNA reads TGTGCCAGCAGCCGGGGGGGGAAGGGAGATACGCAGTATTTT. Translating it yields CASSRGGKGDTQYF.

J is TRBJ1-1 and V is TRBV18, with D uncertain. The CDR3 extends over 11 amino acids. Per the germline V gene, CDR1 is KGHSH and CDR2 is LQKENI. The V gene lost 2 bases and the J gene lost 4 bases, with 2 bases spanning the gap. CDR3 region: CASSPVTEAFF. The DNA for the CDR3 is TGTGCCAGCTCACCAGTCACTGAAGCTTTCTTT.

The chain carries TRBV19 and TRBJ1-2, with D possibly being TRBD1 (6 bases). V lost 7 bases to trimming and J lost 4 bases, with 13 bases between them. This CDR3 contains 13 residues. Germline values: CDR1 LNHDA, CDR2 SQIVND (reference sequence). The CDR3 DNA reads as TGTGCCAGTACGGGAACAGGGAGCTATGGCTACACCTTC. It specifies CASTGTGSYGYTF. Drawing the rest from reference TRBV19 and TRBJ1-2, the complete variable domain is DGGITQSPKYLFRKEGQNVTLSCEQNLNHDAMYWYRQDPGQGLRLIYYSQIVNDFQKGDIAEGYSVSREKKESFPLTVTSAQKNPTAFYLCASTGTGSYGYTFGSGTRLTVV.

In its sample, this clone was seen a few times. This chain links TRBV7-2 with TRBJ1-1; tentative D call: TRBD1 (6 bases). The CDR3 length is 13 residues. From germline, CDR1 is SGHTA and CDR2 FQGNSA. V dropped 3 bases and J dropped 8 bases, with 13 bases sitting between them. For the CDR3, the DNA is TGTGCCAGCAGCTTGGCCAGGGGCCGGGAAGCTTTCTTT. Protein product: CASSLARGREAFF.

The J gene is TRBJ2-2, the V gene TRBV2; 9 nucleotides line up with TRBD1. Germline CDR1 is SNHLY and CDR2 is FYNNEI. Trimming removed 2 bases from V and 6 bases from J; junction bases left unmatched: 13. The CDR3 sequence is 18 residues long. The CDR3 is CASSERGQGEGLAGELFF. CDR3 DNA: TGTGCCAGCAGTGAAAGGGGACAGGGTGAGGGTCTAGCCGGGGAGCTGTTTTTT.

V gene TRBV2 combines with J gene TRBJ1-6; 9 bases line up with TRBD1. Trimming took 5 bases from V and 7 from J; bases not matched to a gene: 3. CDR1 and CDR2 (germline): SNHLY, FYNNEI. The CDR3 has 14 amino acids. The CDR3 loop reads CASSNGQGNSPLHF. The DNA for the CDR3 is TGTGCCAGCAGTAATGGACAGGGGAATTCACCCCTCCACTTT.

This clone occurred once. The chain is built from TRBV5-1 and TRBJ1-2, with 7 bases that match TRBD1. With 0 bases clipped from V and 4 bases from J, the junction kept 12 bases outside the gene matches. CDR3 length: 17 residues. Germline V gives CDR1 SGHRS, CDR2 YFSETQ. CDR3 coding DNA: TGCGCCAGCAGCTTGGCCTGGGTTGGTGAGGGGGCCTATGGCTACACCTTC. Amino acids: CASSLAWVGEGAYGYTF.

This clone was recorded a few times. The rearrangement joins TRBV4-2 to TRBJ1-2; D gene ambiguous. Per germline, CDR1 LGHNA and CDR2 YNFKEQ. V lost 0 bases and J lost 0, with 8 bases in between. This CDR3 comprises 15 residues. CDR3 DNA sequence: TGTGCCAGCAGCCAAGAACTGGTGACTAACTATGGCTACACCTTC. Protein: CASSQELVTNYGYTF.

The chain has TRBV28 and TRBJ1-2; the match to TRBD1 covers 10 bases. Germline trimming cut 3 bases from V and 7 bases from J; bases unmatched to any gene: 11. This CDR3 spans 16 amino acids. In germline, CDR1 is MDHEN, CDR2 SYDVKM. CDR3 residues: CASSLPGTGAYGGYTF. Here the CDR3 DNA reads TGTGCCAGCAGTTTGCCCGGGACAGGGGCCTACGGTGGCTACACCTTC.

The rearrangement uses TRBV24-1 and TRBJ1-3; 10 bases are a match to TRBD1. The CDR3 sequence is 17 residues long. Germline trimming cut 2 bases from V and 4 bases from J; bases unmatched to any gene: 7. Germline CDR1 KGHDR, CDR2 SFDVKD. The CDR3, as DNA: TGTGCCACCAGTGATTCTCAAGACAGGGGGCAAGGAAACACCATATATTTT. It codes for CATSDSQDRGQGNTIYF.

The sample holds a few counts of this clone. The gene calls are TRBV30 and TRBJ1-3, with D hard to call. Trimming took 0 bases from V and 3 from J, leaving 12 bases between them. The length of the CDR3 is 15 residues. Germline CDR1 reads GTSNPN; CDR2 reads SVGIG (reference sequence). As DNA, the CDR3 is TGTGCCTGGAGTGTATCGGGGAACTATGGAAACACCATATATTTT. It yields the protein CAWSVSGNYGNTIYF.

The chain joins TRBV2 to TRBJ2-7; D call uncertain. This CDR3 has 12 amino acids. The V end was cut by 4 bases, the J end by 0 bases, with 4 bases between. The germline V gene has CDR1 SNHLY and CDR2 FYNNEI. The CDR3 protein is CASSGTSYEQYF. CDR3 sequence (DNA): TGTGCCAGCAGTGGGACCTCCTACGAGCAGTACTTC.

The chain uses TRBV27 and TRBJ1-4; D is possibly TRBD1 (5 bases). V shed 6 bases and J shed 8 bases, with 10 bases lying between them. This CDR3 spans 12 amino acids. Germline V gives CDR1 MNHEY, CDR2 SMNVEV (reference sequence). CDR3 sequence reads: CASRTGGEKLFF. The CDR3 region has the DNA TGTGCCAGCAGGACGGGGGGGGAAAAACTGTTTTTT.

This clone was counted only a few times. Other DNA sequences in the sample encode the same CDR3. V usage is TRBV6-6 and J usage is TRBJ1-5; no firm D call. The CDR3 has 15 residues. V was shortened by 2 bases and J by 2 bases, with 10 bases between the two germline ends. The germline V gene has CDR1 MNHNY and CDR2 SVGAGI (reference sequence). CDR3 bases: TGTGCCAGCAGTTACAGGGTAGTAGGCAATCAGCCCCAGCATTTT. This sequence encodes CASSYRVVGNQPQHF.

The chain joins TRBV15 to TRBJ2-7; TRBD2 matches at 13 bases. This CDR3 region has 15 residues. Germline loops: CDR1 LNHNV, CDR2 YYDKDF (reference sequence). The J segment lost 5 bases and the V segment lost 3 bases, leaving 4 bases of the junction unmatched. CDR3 loop: CATSRGGLAGDEQYF. The CDR3 nucleotides are TGTGCCACCAGCAGGGGAGGACTAGCGGGGGACGAGCAGTACTTC.

The chain has TRBV6-2 or TRBV6-3 and TRBJ1-2, with D perhaps matching TRBD1 (6 bases). Between the trimmed V and J ends, which lost 5 bases and 1 base, there was a span of 17 bases. Germline CDR1 MNHEY, CDR2 SVGEGT. The CDR3 loop spans 16 amino acids. The CDR3: CASSALQGTYNYGYTF. The CDR3, as DNA: TGTGCCAGCAGTGCCCTACAGGGAACTTATAACTATGGCTACACCTTC.

The chain joins TRBV5-4 to TRBJ2-7; a possible D gene is TRBD1 (6 bases). Germline CDR1 reads SGHNT; CDR2 reads YYREEE (reference sequence). V lost 4 bases and J lost 5, with 16 bases in between. The CDR3 runs 14 residues. The CDR3 DNA reads as TGTGCCAGCAGCAACCGGGACAAAGGTAACGAGCAGTACTTC. It encodes CASSNRDKGNEQYF.

The V and J genes are TRBV5-6 and TRBJ2-3; D ambiguous. CDR3 length equals 13 residues. Germline values: CDR1 SGHDT, CDR2 YYEEEE. V lost 6 bases and J lost 4, with 12 bases in between. For the CDR3, the DNA is TGTGCCAGCACCCTGAACCCGGCAGATACGCAGTATTTT. Its translation: CASTLNPADTQYF.

This clone was observed a single time. J is TRBJ1-3 and V is TRBV19; D is ambiguous. Trimming removed 1 base at V and 1 base at J, with 8 bases between. From germline, CDR1 is LNHDA and CDR2 SQIVND (reference sequence). The CDR3 loop spans 15 amino acids. CDR3 coding DNA: TGTGCCAGTAGTATAGCTTTAAGGTCTGGAAACACCATATATTTT. Protein product: CASSIALRSGNTIYF.

CDR3: CASAIPGTSGGIATDTQYF. CDR3 bases: TGTGCCAGCGCCATTCCCGGGACTAGCGGGGGGATTGCCACAGATACGCAGTATTTT. The chain uses TRBV28 and TRBJ2-3; TRBD2 matches 15 bases. In germline, CDR1 is MDHEN, CDR2 SYDVKM. Losses at the gene ends were 8 bases for V and 2 bases for J; bases not matched to a gene: 14. This CDR3 spans 19 amino acids.